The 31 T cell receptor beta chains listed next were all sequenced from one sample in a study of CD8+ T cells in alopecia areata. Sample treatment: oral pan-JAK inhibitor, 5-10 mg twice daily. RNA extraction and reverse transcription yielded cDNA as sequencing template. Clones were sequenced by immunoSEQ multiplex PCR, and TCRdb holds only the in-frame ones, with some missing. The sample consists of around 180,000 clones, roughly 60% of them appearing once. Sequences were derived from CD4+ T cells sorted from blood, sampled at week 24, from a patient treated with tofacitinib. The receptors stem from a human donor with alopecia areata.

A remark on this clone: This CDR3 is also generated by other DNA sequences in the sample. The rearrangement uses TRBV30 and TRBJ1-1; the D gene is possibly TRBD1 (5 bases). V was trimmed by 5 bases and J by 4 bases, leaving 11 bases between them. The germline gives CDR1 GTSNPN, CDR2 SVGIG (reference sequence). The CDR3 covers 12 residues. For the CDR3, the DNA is TGTGCCTGGGGTGACAGAGGCACTGAAGCTTTCTTT. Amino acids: CAWGDRGTEAFF.

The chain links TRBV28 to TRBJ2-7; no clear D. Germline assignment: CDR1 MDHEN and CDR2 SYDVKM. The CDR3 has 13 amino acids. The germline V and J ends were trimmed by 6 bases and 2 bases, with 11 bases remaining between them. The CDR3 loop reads CASSTRNPYEQYF. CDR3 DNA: TGTGCCAGCAGCACCCGTAATCCCTACGAGCAGTACTTC.

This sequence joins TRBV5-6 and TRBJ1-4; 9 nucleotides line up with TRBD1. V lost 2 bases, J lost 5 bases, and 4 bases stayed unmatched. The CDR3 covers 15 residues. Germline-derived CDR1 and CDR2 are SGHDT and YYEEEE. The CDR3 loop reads CASSFTGTGNEKLFF. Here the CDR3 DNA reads TGTGCCAGCAGCTTCACCGGGACAGGGAATGAAAAACTGTTTTTT.

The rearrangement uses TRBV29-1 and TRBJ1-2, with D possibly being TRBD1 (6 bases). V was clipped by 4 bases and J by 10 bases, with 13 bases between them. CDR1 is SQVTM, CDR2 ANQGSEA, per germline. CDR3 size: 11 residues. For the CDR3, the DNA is TGCAGCGTTGGGCAGGGGATAATCTACACCTTC. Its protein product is CSVGQGIIYTF.

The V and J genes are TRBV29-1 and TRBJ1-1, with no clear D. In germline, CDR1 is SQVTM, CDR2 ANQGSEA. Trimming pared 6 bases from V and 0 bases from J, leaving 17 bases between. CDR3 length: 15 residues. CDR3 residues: CSVDADDIMNTEAFF. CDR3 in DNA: TGCAGCGTCGACGCTGATGACATCATGAACACTGAAGCTTTCTTT.

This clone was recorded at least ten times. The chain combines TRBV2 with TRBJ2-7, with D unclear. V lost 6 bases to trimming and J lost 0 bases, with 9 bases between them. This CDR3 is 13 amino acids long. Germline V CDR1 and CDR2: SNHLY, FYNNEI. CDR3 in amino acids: CASRGIGSYEQYF. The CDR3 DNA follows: TGTGCCAGCAGGGGCATAGGCTCCTACGAGCAGTACTTC.

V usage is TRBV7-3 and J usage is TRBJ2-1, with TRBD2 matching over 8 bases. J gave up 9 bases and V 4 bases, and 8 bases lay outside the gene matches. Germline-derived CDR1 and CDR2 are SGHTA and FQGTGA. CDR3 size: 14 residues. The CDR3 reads CASSYLAGRGEQFF. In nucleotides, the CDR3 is TGTGCCAGCAGCTATTTAGCGGGGAGAGGTGAGCAGTTCTTC. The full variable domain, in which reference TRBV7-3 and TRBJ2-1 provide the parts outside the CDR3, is GAGVSQTPSNKVTEKGKYVELRCDPISGHTALYWYRQSLGQGPEFLIYFQGTGAADDSGLPNDRFFAVRPEGSVSTLKIQRTERGDSAVYLCASSYLAGRGEQFFGPGTRLTVL.

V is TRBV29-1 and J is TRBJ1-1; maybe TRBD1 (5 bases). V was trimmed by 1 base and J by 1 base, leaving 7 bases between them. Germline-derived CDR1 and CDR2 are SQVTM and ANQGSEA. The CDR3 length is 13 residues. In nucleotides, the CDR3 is TGCAGCGTTGAAGCCGGGGGGAACACTGAAGCTTTCTTT. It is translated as CSVEAGGNTEAFF.

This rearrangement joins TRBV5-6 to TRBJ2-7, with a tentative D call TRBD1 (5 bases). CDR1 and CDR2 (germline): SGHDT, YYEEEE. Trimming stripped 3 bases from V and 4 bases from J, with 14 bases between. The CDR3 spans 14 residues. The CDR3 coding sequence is TGTGCCAGCAGCTCACAGACAGCCAGATACGAGCAGTACTTC. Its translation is CASSSQTARYEQYF.

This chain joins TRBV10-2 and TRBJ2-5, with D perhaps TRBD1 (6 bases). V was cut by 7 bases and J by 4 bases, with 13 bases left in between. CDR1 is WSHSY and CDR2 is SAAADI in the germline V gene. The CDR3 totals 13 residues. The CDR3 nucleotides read TGCGCCAGCACTGGGGGCTGGGGAGAGACCCAGTACTTC. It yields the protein CASTGGWGETQYF.

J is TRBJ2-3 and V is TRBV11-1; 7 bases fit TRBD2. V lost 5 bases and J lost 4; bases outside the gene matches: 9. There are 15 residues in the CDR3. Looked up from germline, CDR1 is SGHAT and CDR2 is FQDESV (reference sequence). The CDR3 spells CASSLQRGGSDTQYF. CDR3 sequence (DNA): TGTGCCAGCAGCCTCCAGCGGGGAGGTTCAGATACGCAGTATTTT.

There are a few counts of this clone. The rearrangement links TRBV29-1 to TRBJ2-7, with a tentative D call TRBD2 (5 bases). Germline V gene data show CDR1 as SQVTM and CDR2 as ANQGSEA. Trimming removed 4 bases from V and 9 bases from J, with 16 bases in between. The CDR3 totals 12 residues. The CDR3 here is CSVGGLEEVQYF. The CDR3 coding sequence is TGCAGCGTTGGAGGGCTTGAGGAGGTGCAGTACTTC.

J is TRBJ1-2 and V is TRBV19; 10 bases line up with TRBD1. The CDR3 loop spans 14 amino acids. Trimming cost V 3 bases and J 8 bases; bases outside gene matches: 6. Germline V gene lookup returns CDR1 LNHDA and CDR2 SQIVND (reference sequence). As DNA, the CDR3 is TGTGCCAGTAGTATCGGACAGGGGGTTGCCGGCTACACCTTC. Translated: CASSIGQGVAGYTF.

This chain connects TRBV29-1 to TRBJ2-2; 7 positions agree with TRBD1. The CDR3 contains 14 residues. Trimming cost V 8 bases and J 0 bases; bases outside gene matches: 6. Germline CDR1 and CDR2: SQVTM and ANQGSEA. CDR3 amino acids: CSTRTGPNTGELFF. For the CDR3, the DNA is TGCAGCACTCGGACAGGACCGAACACCGGGGAGCTGTTTTTT.

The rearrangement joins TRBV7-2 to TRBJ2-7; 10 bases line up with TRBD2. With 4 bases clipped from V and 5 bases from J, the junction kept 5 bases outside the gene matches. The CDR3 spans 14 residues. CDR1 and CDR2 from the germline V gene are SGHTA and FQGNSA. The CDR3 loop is CASSYLAGVDEQYF. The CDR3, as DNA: TGTGCCAGCAGCTACCTAGCGGGGGTGGACGAGCAGTACTTC.

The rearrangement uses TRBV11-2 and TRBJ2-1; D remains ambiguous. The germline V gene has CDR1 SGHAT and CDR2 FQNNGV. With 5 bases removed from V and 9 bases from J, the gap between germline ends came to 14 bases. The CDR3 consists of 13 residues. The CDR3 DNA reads TGTGCCAGCAGCCTGGACCCCTGGGGTGAGCAGTTCTTC. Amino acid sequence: CASSLDPWGEQFF. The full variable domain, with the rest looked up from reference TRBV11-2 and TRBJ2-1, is EAGVAQSPRYKIIEKRQSVAFWCNPISGHATLYWYQQILGQGPKLLIQFQNNGVVDDSQLPKDRFSAERLKGVDSTLKIQPAKLEDSAVYLCASSLDPWGEQFFGPGTRLTVL.

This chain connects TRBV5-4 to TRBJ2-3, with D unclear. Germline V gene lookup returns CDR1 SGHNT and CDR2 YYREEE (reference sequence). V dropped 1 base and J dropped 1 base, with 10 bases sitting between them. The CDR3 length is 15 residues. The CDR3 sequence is CASSLFPVGTDTQYF. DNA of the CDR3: TGTGCCAGCAGCTTGTTCCCGGTCGGCACAGATACGCAGTATTTT.

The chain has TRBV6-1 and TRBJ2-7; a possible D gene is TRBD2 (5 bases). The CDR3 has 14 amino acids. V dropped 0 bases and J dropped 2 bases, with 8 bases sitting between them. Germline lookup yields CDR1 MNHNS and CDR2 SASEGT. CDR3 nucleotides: TGTGCCAGCAGTGAAGCGCCGGGAACCTACGAGCAGTACTTC. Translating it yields CASSEAPGTYEQYF.

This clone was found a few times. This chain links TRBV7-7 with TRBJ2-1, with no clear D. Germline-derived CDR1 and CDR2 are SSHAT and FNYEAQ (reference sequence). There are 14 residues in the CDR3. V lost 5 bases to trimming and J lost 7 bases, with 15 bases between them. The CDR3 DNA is TGTGCCAGCAGCCTAGGGATTAGTAGTAATGAGCAGTTCTTC. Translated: CASSLGISSNEQFF.

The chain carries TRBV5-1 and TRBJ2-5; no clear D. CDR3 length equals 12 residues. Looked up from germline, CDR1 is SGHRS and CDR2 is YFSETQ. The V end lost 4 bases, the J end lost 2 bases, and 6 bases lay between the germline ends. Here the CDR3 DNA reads TGCGCCAGCAGCCTTATACAAGAGACCCAGTACTTC. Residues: CASSLIQETQYF.

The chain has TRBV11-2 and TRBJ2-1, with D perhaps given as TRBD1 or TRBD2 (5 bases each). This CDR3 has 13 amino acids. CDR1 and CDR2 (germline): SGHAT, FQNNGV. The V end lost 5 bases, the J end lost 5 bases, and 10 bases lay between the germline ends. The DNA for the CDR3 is TGTGCCAGCAGCGTAGGGACCCACAATGAGCAGTTCTTC. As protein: CASSVGTHNEQFF.

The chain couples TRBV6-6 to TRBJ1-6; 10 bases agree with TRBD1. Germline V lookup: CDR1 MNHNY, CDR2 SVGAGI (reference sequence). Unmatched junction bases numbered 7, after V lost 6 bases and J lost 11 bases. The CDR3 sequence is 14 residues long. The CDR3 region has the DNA TGTGCCAGCAGCAGTACCGGGACAGGGGCACCCCTCCACTTT. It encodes CASSSTGTGAPLHF.

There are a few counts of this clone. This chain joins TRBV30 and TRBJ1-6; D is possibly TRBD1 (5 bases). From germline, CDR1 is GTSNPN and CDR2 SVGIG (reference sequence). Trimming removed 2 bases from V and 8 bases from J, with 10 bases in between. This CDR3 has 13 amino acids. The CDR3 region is CAWSRGRDSPLHF. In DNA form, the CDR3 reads TGTGCCTGGAGTAGGGGTAGGGATTCACCCCTCCACTTT.

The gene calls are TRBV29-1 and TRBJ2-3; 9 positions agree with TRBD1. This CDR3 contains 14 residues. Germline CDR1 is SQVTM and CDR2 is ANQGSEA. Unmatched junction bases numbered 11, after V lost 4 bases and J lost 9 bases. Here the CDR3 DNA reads TGCAGCGTTGTGAGGGACAGGGCCACAGGGACGCAGTATTTT. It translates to CSVVRDRATGTQYF.

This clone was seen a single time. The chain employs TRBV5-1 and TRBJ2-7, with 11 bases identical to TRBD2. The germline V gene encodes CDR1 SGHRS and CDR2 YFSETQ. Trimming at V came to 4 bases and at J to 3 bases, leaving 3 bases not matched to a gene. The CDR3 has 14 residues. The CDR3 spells CASSQTSGDYEQYF. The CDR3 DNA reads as TGCGCCAGCAGCCAGACTAGCGGGGACTACGAGCAGTACTTC.

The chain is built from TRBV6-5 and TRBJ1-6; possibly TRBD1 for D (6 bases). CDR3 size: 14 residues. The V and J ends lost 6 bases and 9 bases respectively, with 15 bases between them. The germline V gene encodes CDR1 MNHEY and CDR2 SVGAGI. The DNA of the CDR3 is TGTGCCAGCAGCCAAGGACAGCAGCTTTCACCCCTCCACTTT. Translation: CASSQGQQLSPLHF.

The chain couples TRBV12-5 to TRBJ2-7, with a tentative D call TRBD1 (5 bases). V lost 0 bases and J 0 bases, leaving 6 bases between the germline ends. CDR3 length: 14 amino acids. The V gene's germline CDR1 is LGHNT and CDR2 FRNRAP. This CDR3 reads CASGLVDSSYEQYF. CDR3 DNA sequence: TGTGCTAGTGGTTTGGTAGACAGCTCCTACGAGCAGTACTTC.

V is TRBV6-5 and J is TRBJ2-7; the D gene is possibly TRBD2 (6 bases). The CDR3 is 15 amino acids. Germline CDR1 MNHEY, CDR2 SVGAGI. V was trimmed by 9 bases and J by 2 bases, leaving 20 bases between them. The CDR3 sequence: CASRSGEAPTYEQYF. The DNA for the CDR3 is TGTGCCAGTCGAAGTGGGGAGGCCCCTACCTACGAGCAGTACTTC.

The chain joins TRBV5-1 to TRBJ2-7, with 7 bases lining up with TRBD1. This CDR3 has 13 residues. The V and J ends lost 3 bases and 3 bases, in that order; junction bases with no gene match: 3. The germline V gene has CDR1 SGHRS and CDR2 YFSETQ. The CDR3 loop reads CASSWDSHYEQYF. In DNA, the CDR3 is TGCGCCAGCAGCTGGGACAGCCACTACGAGCAGTACTTC. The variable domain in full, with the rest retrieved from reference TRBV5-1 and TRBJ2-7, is KAGVTQTPRYLIKTRGQQVTLSCSPISGHRSVSWYQQTPGQGLQFLFEYFSETQRNKGNFPGRFSGRQFSNSRSEMNVSTLELGDSALYLCASSWDSHYEQYFGPGTRLTVT.

CDR3 in DNA: TGTGCCTTGGGACAGGGAAACACCATATATTTT. It translates to CALGQGNTIYF. The chain joins TRBV30 to TRBJ1-3, with 7 bases identical to TRBD1. Germline CDR1 is GTSNPN and CDR2 is SVGIG (reference sequence). This CDR3 has 11 amino acids. V was pared by 7 bases and J by 4 bases, with 1 base of the junction left unmatched.

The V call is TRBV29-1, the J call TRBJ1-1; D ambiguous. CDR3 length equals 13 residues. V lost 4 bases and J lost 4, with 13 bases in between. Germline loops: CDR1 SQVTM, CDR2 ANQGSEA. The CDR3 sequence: CSVGYILGTEAFF. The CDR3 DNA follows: TGCAGCGTTGGTTATATCTTGGGCACTGAAGCTTTCTTT.